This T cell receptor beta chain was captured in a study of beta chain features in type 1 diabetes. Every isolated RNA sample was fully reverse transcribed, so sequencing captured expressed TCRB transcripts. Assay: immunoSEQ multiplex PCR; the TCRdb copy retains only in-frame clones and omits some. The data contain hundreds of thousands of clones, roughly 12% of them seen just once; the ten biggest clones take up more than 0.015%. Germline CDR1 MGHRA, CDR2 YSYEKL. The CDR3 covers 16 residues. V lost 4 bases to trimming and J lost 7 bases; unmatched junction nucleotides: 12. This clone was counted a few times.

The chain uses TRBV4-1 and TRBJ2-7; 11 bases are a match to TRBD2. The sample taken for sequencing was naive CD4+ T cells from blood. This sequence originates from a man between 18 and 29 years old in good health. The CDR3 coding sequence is TGCGCCAGCAGCCTGAAGGAACTAGCGGGGGCGGGGGAGCAGTACTTC. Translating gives CASSLKELAGAGEQYF.